This T cell receptor beta chain originates from a study of T cells after yellow fever vaccination. A word on this clonotype: The antigen is undetermined.

TCRdb recomputed calls from the 5' RACE reads with MiXCR, one row per CDR3 protein. The sample holds 500,000 to 650,000 distinct CDR3 sequences, over 9% seen once. V shed 2 bases and J 4 bases; nucleotides not matched to a gene: 7. Looked up from germline, CDR1 is SGHDN and CDR2 is FVKESK. The CDR3 is 16 residues long. General study findings and limits: The booster response re-showed most primary clones: over 95% CD4, almost 90% CD8. One caveat is that FACS-sorted repertoires could contain abundant clonotypes contaminating from the bulk population.

The sequence was collected from a man aged 25-40 years who received the YFV17D yellow fever vaccine. The sequenced sample was PBMCs, obtained on the day of the yellow fever booster vaccination. The V gene is TRBV14, the J gene TRBJ2-3; TRBD2 aligns across 9 bases. CDR3 DNA sequence: TGTGCCAGCAGCCAAAGTGTTATAGCGGGAGCAGATACGCAGTATTTT. Translation gives CASSQSVIAGADTQYF.